This is a list of T cell receptor beta chains from one sample in a study of T cell changes during pregnancy in multiple sclerosis. Produced via immunoSEQ multiplex PCR; TCRdb's table is partial and in-frame only. This table has roughly 40,000 clones, 70% to 90% appearing once. The specimen comprised CD4+ T cells from peripheral blood mononuclear cells, sampled after pregnancy. All receptors derive from a female donor with multiple sclerosis, enrolled in a pregnancy study. Both conserved end residues are part of each CDR3.

TRBV15	TRBJ2-5	CATSRDRDREETQYF
TRBV2	TRBJ1-5	CASSPGTGGYQPQHF
TRBV19	TRBJ2-5	CASSIKLLQETQYF
TRBV19	TRBJ2-3	CATGPRRDTQYF
TRBV2	TRBJ1-4	CASLNRGRTNEKLFF
TRBV10-3	TRBJ2-1	CAISQGLAGGRVQFF
TRBV9	TRBJ1-5	CASSVAQGTRNQPQHF
TRBV5-1	TRBJ2-2	CASSQDYSSTGELFF
TRBV28	TRBJ1-1	CASSPPGGGTEAFF
TRBV2	TRBJ1-4	CASAGDNEKLFF
TRBV7-9	TRBJ1-2	CASQGRFYGYTF
TRBV27	TRBJ2-1	CASSLYPRGGRGEQFF
TRBV5-1	TRBJ1-1	CASSPSPTGVMVAFF
TRBV19	TRBJ2-7	CASSKRASGGFYEQYF
TRBV9	TRBJ1-2	CASSVGPRDRPSGYTF
TRBV6-5	TRBJ1-2	CASSPDMYYGYTF
TRBV9	TRBJ1-6	CASSVAEIWNSPLHF
TRBV5-4	TRBJ2-7	CASSPRYRAYEQYF
TRBV19	TRBJ1-2	CASIRRGASYGYTF
TRBV6-5	TRBJ1-2	CASSYMRQGYDGYTF
TRBV6-6	TRBJ1-3	CASSWTGTGNTIYF
TRBV11-2	TRBJ2-2	CASSLAVNTGELFF
TRBV7-9	TRBJ2-3	CASSSLLRGATDTQYF
TRBV9	TRBJ2-5	CASSVGRGQETQYF
TRBV6-5	TRBJ2-7	CASSTSRAYEQYF
TRBV7-3	TRBJ1-1	CASSLKRDTEAFF
TRBV12-5	TRBJ2-2	CASARQVTTGELFF
TRBV27	TRBJ2-1	CASSLIPGQGLVDSYNEQFF
TRBV16	TRBJ1-1	CASSRLGGDTEAFF
TRBV9	TRBJ1-4	CASSVDGVQYEKLFF
TRBV7-9	TRBJ2-1	CASSLGAVGGNEQFF
TRBV5-1	TRBJ1-1	CASSSRAGPEAFF
TRBV19	TRBJ1-2	CASSMAGAYGYTF
TRBV18	TRBJ1-2	CASSLDRPGLGYGYTF
TRBV5-1	TRBJ2-7	CASRSSGEQYF
TRBV5-1	TRBJ2-7	CASSLDNYEQYF
TRBV28	TRBJ2-3	CASPPRLAGTDTQYF
TRBV19	TRBJ1-4	CASRTDGATNEKLFF
TRBV19	TRBJ2-2	CASTPWGASGGNTGELFF
TRBV10-3	TRBJ2-2	CAISDRRGPHPGELFF
TRBV10-3	TRBJ2-3	CAISVIGEGAQYF
TRBV9	TRBJ2-2	CASSVGGAANTGELFF
TRBV30	TRBJ1-2	CAWSQQGRGGYTF
TRBV10-2	TRBJ1-1	CASRAEAARAFF